This entry concerns a single T cell receptor beta chain. Its target is unknown. Assay: immunoSEQ multiplex PCR; the TCRdb copy retains only in-frame clones and omits some. The sample lists over 25,000 clones, around 70% seen once, with over 9.5% in the top ten. These data come from a study of vaccination effects on CD4 cells after COVID-19. General study results and limits: There was only 1 of 255 vaccine-induced clones in healthy vaccinees that cross-reacted with common cold coronaviruses. Late post-vaccination, clones induced by infection and those induced by vaccine underwent marked clonal contraction. The authors studied few convalescent patients and collected no early post-infection timepoints.

Germline-derived CDR1 and CDR2 are SGHVS and FNYEAQ. The V and J ends lost 5 bases and 9 bases, in that order; junction bases with no gene match: 6. There are 15 residues in the CDR3. CD4+ T cells specific for antigen were expanded with viral peptide pools by the ViraFEST assay before sequencing. Around day 10 of culture, CD4+ T cells were separated out. Vaccine recipients had no previous SARS-CoV-2 infection; their nucleocapsid antibodies were negative. Researchers reported culturing 2 million to 2.5 million PBMC in each well, adding about 9.5 IU/ml IL-2 and roughly 11 ug/ml peptides. The J gene is TRBJ1-6, the V gene TRBV7-6; 11 positions agree with TRBD1. This material consisted of CD4+ T cells from PBMCs cultured with SARS-CoV-2 spike peptides, taken before COVID-19 vaccination. The sequence was collected from a human donor who received a COVID-19 vaccine. CDR3 region: CASSPIGTGGSPLHF. Written as DNA, the CDR3 is TGTGCCAGCAGCCCCATAGGGACAGGGGGTTCACCCCTCCACTTT.